A selection of T cell receptor beta chains follows, all from one sample in a study of OX40 agonist ivuxolimab in advanced cancers. Clones were read by immunoSEQ multiplex PCR, and TCRdb kept only the in-frame ones, dropping some. The top ten clones hold about 0.4% of a sample with tens of thousands of clones, around 90% of them seen once. Sequenced material: CD4+ or CD8+ T cells sorted from blood, taken in a trial of the OX40 agonist ivuxolimab. The source is an adult with an advanced solid tumor such as melanoma, head and neck, liver or kidney cancer. Both conserved end residues are part of each CDR3. A D gene is named only where the DNA matches it firmly. Clone size is given for some rows only: seen once, a few or many times, or a class if the clone is expanded.

d_call,j_call,v_call,clone_size,cdr3_aa,cdr3_nt
.,TRBJ2-3,TRBV9,.,CASSGSTDTQYF,TGTGCCAGCAGCGGCAGCACAGATACGCAGTATTTT
TRBD2,TRBJ2-1,TRBV27,.,CASSPRQRILFGAGGYNEQFF,TGTGCCAGCAGCCCCCGGCAGAGGATACTTTTTGGGGCGGGGGGTTACAATGAGCAGTTCTTC
.,TRBJ1-3,TRBV7-9,.,CASTLGGGSGNTIYF,TGTGCCAGCACCCTGGGGGGGGGCTCTGGAAACACCATATATTTT
.,TRBJ2-3,TRBV7-2,.,CASRSARVPSTDTQYF,TGTGCCAGCAGATCGGCCCGCGTACCTAGCACAGATACGCAGTATTTT
.,TRBJ2-3,TRBV28,.,CASMGDTDTQYF,TGTGCCAGCATGGGAGACACAGATACGCAGTATTTT
.,TRBJ2-7,TRBV7-2,.,CASSPVGQGFHEQYF,TGTGCCAGCAGCCCGGTGGGGCAGGGTTTCCACGAGCAGTACTTC
TRBD2,TRBJ2-2,TRBV27,.,CASSSTSFGGELFF,TGTGCCAGCAGTTCGACTAGCTTTGGCGGGGAGCTGTTTTTT
.,TRBJ1-1,TRBV30,few,CAWSSLGTRNTEAFF,TGTGCCTGGAGTTCCTTGGGGACAAGGAACACTGAAGCTTTCTTT
.,TRBJ2-1,TRBV2,.,CASSAEHNEQFF,TGTGCCAGCAGTGCCGAGCACAATGAGCAGTTCTTC
.,TRBJ2-2,TRBV5-1,.,CASSLRASTGELFF,TGCGCCAGCAGCTTGCGGGCTAGCACCGGGGAGCTGTTTTTT
TRBD1,TRBJ2-3,TRBV6-1,.,CASSAGQGAFYTQYF,TGTGCCAGCAGTGCAGGACAGGGGGCTTTTTATACGCAGTATTTT
.,TRBJ2-7,TRBV7-9,.,CASSLEMGRGRRNEQYF,TGTGCCAGCAGCTTAGAGATGGGCAGGGGAAGGAGAAACGAGCAGTACTTC
.,TRBJ2-7,TRBV6-5,once,CASARTESSYEQYF,TGTGCCAGCGCTCGGACCGAGAGCTCCTACGAGCAGTACTTC
TRBD1,TRBJ2-5,TRBV27,.,CASRRQGGETQYF,TGTGCCAGCAGAAGACAGGGCGGTGAGACCCAGTACTTC
TRBD1,TRBJ2-3,TRBV29-1,.,CSVGTGGTDTQYF,TGCAGCGTTGGGACAGGGGGCACAGATACGCAGTATTTT
TRBD2,TRBJ2-3,TRBV5-4,.,CASSLYLAGSSTDTQYF,TGTGCCAGCAGCTTGTATCTAGCGGGCTCAAGCACAGATACGCAGTATTTT
.,TRBJ2-7,TRBV18,.,CASSPPSKADEQYF,TGTGCCAGCTCACCACCCTCCAAAGCCGACGAGCAGTACTTC
TRBD1,TRBJ2-7,TRBV19,.,CATSRDRFYEQYF,TGTGCCACCTCCCGGGACAGATTCTACGAGCAGTACTTC
.,TRBJ2-7,TRBV19,.,CASSMNRDTYEQYF,TGTGCCAGTAGTATGAACAGGGATACCTACGAGCAGTACTTC
.,TRBJ2-5,TRBV5-1,.,CASSITPGLRGPQETQYF,TGCGCCAGCAGCATCACCCCGGGGTTAAGAGGGCCCCAAGAGACCCAGTACTTC
.,TRBJ2-7,TRBV5-1,.,CASSLDAAFYEQYF,TGCGCCAGCAGCTTGGATGCAGCCTTCTACGAGCAGTACTTC
TRBD1,TRBJ2-7,TRBV6-1,once,CASRGTGGPYEQYF,TGTGCCAGCAGAGGGACAGGGGGGCCCTACGAGCAGTACTTC
TRBD2,TRBJ2-5,TRBV30,.,CAWSTLAGVETQYF,TGTGCCTGGAGTACGCTAGCGGGAGTTGAGACCCAGTACTTC
TRBD1,TRBJ2-2,TRBV10-1,.,CASSVNRGTGELFF,TGCGCCAGCAGTGTAAACAGGGGCACCGGGGAGCTGTTTTTT
.,TRBJ1-5,TRBV18,once,CASSPRQGDGQPQHF,TGTGCCAGCTCACCGAGACAAGGCGACGGTCAGCCCCAGCATTTT
TRBD2,TRBJ2-5,TRBV2,once,CASSAGLAGAETQYF,TGTGCCAGCAGTGCCGGACTAGCGGGAGCAGAGACCCAGTACTTC
.,TRBJ2-2,TRBV5-5,.,CASSLDGGSTGELFF,TGTGCCAGCAGCTTAGATGGAGGAAGCACCGGGGAGCTGTTTTTT
.,TRBJ2-1,TRBV25-1,.,CASMPAVGQHQDNEQFF,TGTGCCAGCATGCCCGCGGTGGGCCAACACCAAGACAATGAGCAGTTCTTC
TRBD2,TRBJ2-7,TRBV18,.,CASSPYIAGAPSSYEQYF,TGTGCCAGCTCACCTTACATAGCGGGAGCACCGAGCTCCTACGAGCAGTACTTC
.,TRBJ1-2,TRBV10-3,.,CAISEDGNYGYTF,TGTGCCATCAGTGAAGACGGGAACTATGGCTACACCTTC
.,TRBJ2-5,TRBV27,once,CASSLSQRETQYF,TGTGCCAGCAGTTTATCCCAGAGAGAGACCCAGTACTTC
.,TRBJ1-3,TRBV10-3,.,CAISDTGSPGNTIYF,TGTGCCATCAGTGACACGGGGAGTCCTGGAAACACCATATATTTT
.,TRBJ1-5,TRBV19,.,CASSVVANQPQHF,TGTGCCAGTAGTGTGGTGGCCAATCAGCCCCAGCATTTT
TRBD1,TRBJ1-2,TRBV19,few,CASRTGGPNYGYTF,TGTGCCAGCCGAACAGGGGGCCCGAACTATGGCTACACCTTC
.,TRBJ2-7,TRBV27,.,CASTLGRVFHEQYF,TGTGCCAGCACCTTGGGGCGGGTTTTCCACGAGCAGTACTTC
.,TRBJ2-7,TRBV2,.,CASSPSSAYEQYF,TGTGCCAGCAGCCCGAGTAGTGCCTACGAGCAGTACTTC
TRBD2,TRBJ2-1,TRBV5-1,.,CASSLAGQGLARNEQFF,TGCGCCAGCAGCTTGGCCGGCCAGGGACTAGCGAGGAATGAGCAGTTCTTC
.,TRBJ1-1,TRBV6-1,.,CASSRDGLNTEAFF,TGTGCCAGCAGTCGGGACGGATTGAACACTGAAGCTTTCTTT
TRBD1,TRBJ2-2,TRBV6-1,.,CASSRTGLTTGELFF,TGTGCCAGCAGCCGGACAGGGCTTACCACCGGGGAGCTGTTTTTT
.,TRBJ2-2,TRBV5-1,.,CASSLDGTSTGELFF,TGCGCCAGCAGCTTGGACGGGACCTCCACCGGGGAGCTGTTTTTT
.,TRBJ2-7,TRBV5-4,.,CASSSSYEQYF,TGTGCCAGCAGCTCCTCCTACGAGCAGTACTTC
.,TRBJ2-6,TRBV30,.,CAWKQGPSGANVLTF,TGTGCCTGGAAACAGGGTCCCTCTGGGGCCAACGTCCTGACTTTC
.,TRBJ1-1,TRBV7-2,.,CASSLGGRKAFF,TGTGCCAGCAGCTTAGGGGGCAGGAAGGCTTTCTTT
TRBD2,TRBJ2-7,TRBV7-9,.,CASSSEGLAGGGEQYF,TGTGCCAGCAGCTCCGAAGGACTAGCGGGAGGGGGCGAGCAGTACTTC
.,TRBJ1-2,TRBV27,.,CASSPSGQTYGYTF,TGTGCCAGCAGTCCGTCGGGACAAACCTATGGCTACACCTTC
TRBD2,TRBJ2-1,TRBV11-3,once,CASSLPGRDNEQFF,TGTGCCAGCAGCTTACCCGGGAGGGACAATGAGCAGTTCTTC
.,TRBJ2-7,TRBV18,.,CASSPTDYEQYF,TGTGCCAGCTCACCGACAGACTACGAGCAGTACTTC
.,TRBJ2-7,TRBV7-6,once,CASSLGVPSSYEQYF,TGTGCCAGCAGCTTAGGGGTCCCCTCCTCCTACGAGCAGTACTTC
TRBD1,TRBJ1-2,TRBV18,.,CASSPGQDYGYTF,TGTGCCAGCTCACCTGGACAGGACTATGGCTACACCTTC
TRBD1,TRBJ2-2,TRBV6-6,once,CASSYLGTDTGELFF,TGTGCCAGCAGTTACCTCGGGACAGACACCGGGGAGCTGTTTTTT